This is a list of T cell receptor beta chains from one sample in a study of blood T cell repertoires in COVID-19. TCRdb's table, derived via immunoSEQ multiplex PCR, lists solely in-frame clones and lacks some. The sample yields more than 250,000 clones, 80% to 95% seen once. Material for sequencing was PBMCs or T cells enriched from blood (not recorded which). The receptors here all came from a woman between 25 and 40 years old who had recovered from COVID-19. Each CDR3 is given with its conserved first and last residue. The D gene is left open where the match is weak. Clone sizes are given selectively: once, few, many, or a class where the clone is expanded.

abundance | d_gene | j_gene | v_gene | CDR3nt | CDR3aa
. | . | TRBJ1-1 | TRBV18 | TGTGCCAGCTCATCTCTACCGGGGGGGAACACTGAAGCTTTCTTT | CASSSLPGGNTEAFF
. | . | TRBJ2-5 | TRBV28 | TGTGCCAGCAGTCAGGGGGGACAAGAGACCCAGTACTTC | CASSQGGQETQYF
few | TRBD1 | TRBJ2-6 | TRBV5-1 | TGCGCCAGCAGCTTGTTACCGGGACAGGGTTATTCTGGGGCCAACGTCCTGACTTTC | CASSLLPGQGYSGANVLTF
. | . | TRBJ1-5 | TRBV14 | TGTGCCAGCAGCCCTCACGGGTGGGGAGAAAGCAATCAGCCCCAGCATTTT | CASSPHGWGESNQPQHF
. | TRBD2 | TRBJ2-1 | TRBV18 | TGTGCCAGCTCACTTCTTAGCGGGAGTTTTGGGAATGAGCAGTTCTTC | CASSLLSGSFGNEQFF
. | . | TRBJ2-3 | TRBV3-1/TRBV3-2 | TGTGCCAGCAGCCAAGATCTAGTGCTCACAGATACGCAGTATTTT | CASSQDLVLTDTQYF
. | TRBD2 | TRBJ2-2 | TRBV9 | TGTGCCAGCAGCGTTCTAGCGGCGAACACCGGGGAGCTGTTTTTT | CASSVLAANTGELFF
. | TRBD1 | TRBJ1-1 | TRBV3-1/TRBV3-2 | TGTGCCAGCAGCCAACAGACGACAGGGGTCACTGAAGCTTTCTTT | CASSQQTTGVTEAFF
. | . | TRBJ1-1 | TRBV6-2/TRBV6-3 | TGTGCCAGCAGTTACTCGACTCCTAGGGGGAAGGGTGAAGCTTTCTTT | CASSYSTPRGKGEAFF
. | TRBD1 | TRBJ2-7 | TRBV3-1/TRBV3-2 | TGTGCCAGCAGCCAAACAGGGGAGACCTCCTACGAGCAGTACTTC | CASSQTGETSYEQYF
once | TRBD2 | TRBJ2-1 | TRBV9 | TGTGCCAGTACCGGGACTAGCGGGAGCAATGAGCAGTTCTTC | CASTGTSGSNEQFF
. | . | TRBJ1-6 | TRBV5-1 | TGCGCCAGCAGCTTGGGGGGGCCGGGCTCCTATAATTCACCCCTCCACTTT | CASSLGGPGSYNSPLHF
. | . | TRBJ1-5 | TRBV6-5 | TGTGCCAGCAGTCCGACCCCAGGGAATCAGCCCCAGCATTTT | CASSPTPGNQPQHF
. | TRBD2 | TRBJ2-7 | TRBV7-3 | TGTGCCAGCAGCTTCACCGGGCTAGCGGACTACGAGCAGTACTTC | CASSFTGLADYEQYF
. | . | TRBJ1-4 | TRBV28 | TGTGCCAGCAGTTTCCTTCGGGACAACCCCCCAAAACTGTTTTTT | CASSFLRDNPPKLFF
. | TRBD1 | TRBJ1-1 | TRBV18 | TGTGCCAGCTCACTATCGACAGGGGACGGCACTGAAGCTTTCTTT | CASSLSTGDGTEAFF
. | . | TRBJ2-5 | TRBV5-1 | TGCGCCAGCAGCTTGGGGTTCGGGGAAGCAGAGACCCAGTACTTC | CASSLGFGEAETQYF
. | . | TRBJ2-7 | TRBV7-2 | TGTGCCAGCAGCTTAGGGGTAGTCGACAGCTCCTACGAGCAGTACTTC | CASSLGVVDSSYEQYF
. | . | TRBJ2-5 | TRBV3-1/TRBV3-2 | TGTGCCAGCAGCCAGCAGGGCCGAAGTCAAGAGACCCAGTACTTC | CASSQQGRSQETQYF
. | TRBD1 | TRBJ1-2 | TRBV28 | TGTGCCAGCGGGAGGACAGGGGGAGTGGGGGGCTATGGCTACACCTTC | CASGRTGGVGGYGYTF
. | TRBD1 | TRBJ1-4 | TRBV4-3 | TGCGCCAGCAGCCAAGGGGGTAGGGGGCCCACTAATGAAAAACTGTTTTTT | CASSQGGRGPTNEKLFF
. | . | TRBJ1-1 | TRBV18 | TGTGCCAGCTCAGACAGACAGAGCATGAACACTGAAGCTTTCTTT | CASSDRQSMNTEAFF
. | . | TRBJ1-2 | TRBV12-3/TRBV12-4 | TGTGCCAGCAGCCAGGGGTTTTTGGATGGCTACACCTTC | CASSQGFLDGYTF
. | TRBD2 | TRBJ2-7 | TRBV6-5 | TGTGCCAGCCTCCCTTGGGGGGGGAGCTCCTACGAGCAGTACTTC | CASLPWGGSSYEQYF
. | TRBD1 | TRBJ2-5 | TRBV19 | TGTGCCAGTAGTATAGGGACAGGCTTCCAAGAGACCCAGTACTTC | CASSIGTGFQETQYF
. | . | TRBJ2-7 | TRBV5-6 | TGTGCCAGCAGCGTAGCGGCCACTCTCTACGAGCAGTACTTC | CASSVAATLYEQYF
. | . | TRBJ1-1 | TRBV5-6 | TGTGCCAGCAGCTTCCAGGCGAACACTGAAGCTTTCTTT | CASSFQANTEAFF
once | . | TRBJ1-2 | TRBV7-2 | TGTGCCAGCAGCTACCGACTCCCACGGAATGGCTACACCTTC | CASSYRLPRNGYTF
. | . | TRBJ1-5 | TRBV6-2/TRBV6-3 | TGTGCCAGCAGTCGACAAGGGGGAGAGAGCAATCAGCCCCAGCATTTT | CASSRQGGESNQPQHF
once | . | TRBJ1-2 | TRBV11-2 | TGTGCCAGCAGCCCATGGCGGGTCAACGGCAGCTATGGCTACACCTTC | CASSPWRVNGSYGYTF
. | TRBD1 | TRBJ1-1 | TRBV19 | TGTGCCAGTAGTAGTGGTAAGGGACAGCCTCCTATGAACACTGAAGCTTTCTTT | CASSSGKGQPPMNTEAFF
. | TRBD2 | TRBJ2-7 | TRBV18 | TGTGCCAGCTCACCGACTAGCGGAAGCTCCTACGAGCAGTACTTC | CASSPTSGSSYEQYF
. | TRBD2 | TRBJ2-3 | TRBV7-9 | TGTGCCAGCAGCTTAGTAGGAGCTAGCGGGGGCCTAGATACGCAGTATTTT | CASSLVGASGGLDTQYF
. | TRBD1 | TRBJ1-2 | TRBV2 | TGTGCCAGCAGGGATGGTGGACAGGGTGATGGCTACACCTTC | CASRDGGQGDGYTF
once | . | TRBJ2-7 | TRBV4-1 | TGCGCCAGCAGCCAAGATTGGCCTCCTGATTACGAGCAGTACTTC | CASSQDWPPDYEQYF
. | TRBD2 | TRBJ2-1 | TRBV28 | TGTGCCAGCAGTTTAGCGGCTAGCGGTAGCTCCTACAATGAGCAGTTCTTC | CASSLAASGSSYNEQFF
. | . | TRBJ2-3 | TRBV3-1/TRBV3-2 | TGTGCCAGCAGCCAAGGTCAGACTACCACAGATACGCAGTATTTT | CASSQGQTTTDTQYF